The clone carrying this T cell receptor (beta chain) was recorded many times. Its specificity is unknown. Investigators reverse transcribed all isolated RNA, so they sequenced expressed TCRB transcripts. Mean read depth for naive, central memory and regulatory T cell samples was roughly 4 million reads. The table came from immunoSEQ multiplex PCR; TCRdb's copy has only in-frame clones and leaves some out. The profile shows about 230,000 clones, roughly 9.6% of them singletons. This sample was included in a study of beta chain features in type 1 diabetes. General study results and limits: Sequencing of cDNA might inflate the share of cells that strongly express TCR. Type 1 diabetes patients had moderately but significantly shorter TCRB CDR3s in all four CD4+ subsets.

Germline V gene lookup returns CDR1 MGHRA and CDR2 YSYEKL. Trimming cost V 4 bases and J 4 bases, with 6 bases left between them. The CDR3 contains 12 residues. This chain uses TRBV4-1 with TRBJ2-3; D unclear. The source is a woman aged 18-35 years in good health. The sequencing sample was made of naive CD4+ T cells from blood. The CDR3 region has the DNA TGCGCCAGCAGCCCGCGGCCAGATACGCAGTATTTT. Translated, it gives CASSPRPDTQYF.